The 7 T cell receptor beta chains below all came from one sample that was sequenced in a study of cytomegalovirus exposure and HLA in healthy donors. The PCR had 60 Vbeta and 13 Jbeta primers. This table comes from immunoSEQ multiplex PCR, and its TCRdb copy is limited to in-frame clones, with some not included. The table includes around 250,000 clones, 81% detected once. Sequencing was performed on PBMCs. The receptors originated from a woman in her sixties in good health and CMV-seropositive.

The genes are TRBV9 and TRBJ1-1; D is uncertain. Between the trimmed V and J ends, which lost 4 bases and 5 bases, there was a span of 9 bases. The CDR3 consists of 12 residues. CDR1 and CDR2 (germline): SGDLS, YYNGEE. CDR3 sequence: CASSRGVTEAFF. The CDR3 nucleotides read TGTGCCAGCAGCCGCGGGGTTACTGAAGCTTTCTTT.

The gene calls are TRBV19 and TRBJ1-2, with a possible D match to TRBD1 (5 bases). Germline V gives CDR1 LNHDA, CDR2 SQIVND (reference sequence). The CDR3 sequence is 13 residues long. V lost 4 bases and J lost 9, with 15 bases in between. CDR3 sequence (DNA): TGTGCCAGTAGTAGAGGGACTTCTTATCGCTACACCTTC. It specifies CASSRGTSYRYTF.

The chain is built from TRBV18 and TRBJ1-1; 7 bases are a match to TRBD1. This CDR3 has 15 amino acids. Trimming took 5 bases from V and 9 from J; bases not matched to a gene: 15. CDR1 and CDR2 (germline): KGHSH, LQKENI. CDR3 amino acids: CASSTGAGAGTKAFF. CDR3 nucleotides: TGTGCCAGCTCAACAGGGGCAGGGGCGGGTACTAAAGCTTTCTTT.

The CDR3 DNA sequence: TGTGCCAGCAGTTCAAACACTGAAGCTTTCTTT. This translates into CASSSNTEAFF. This chain uses TRBV28 with TRBJ1-1; D is uncertain. The germline V gene encodes CDR1 MDHEN and CDR2 SYDVKM. The V gene lost 4 bases and the J gene lost 2 bases, with 2 bases spanning the gap. The CDR3 contains 11 residues.

V and J are TRBV6-1 and TRBJ2-3, with 8 nucleotides matching TRBD2. V lost 5 bases to trimming and J lost 5 bases; unmatched junction nucleotides: 3. This CDR3 has 13 amino acids. Germline V lookup: CDR1 MNHNS, CDR2 SASEGT. CDR3 nucleotides: TGTGCCAGCAGTCAGCGGGAGATAGATACGCAGTATTTT. Its translation is CASSQREIDTQYF.

This chain joins TRBV29-1 and TRBJ1-2; 9 bases map to TRBD1. The CDR3 is 15 amino acids. The germline gives CDR1 SQVTM, CDR2 ANQGSEA. The V and J ends lost 0 bases and 7 bases, in that order; junction bases with no gene match: 9. The DNA for the CDR3 is TGCAGCGTTGAAGACAGGACAGGGGAGAGTCGTGGCTACACCTTC. It codes for CSVEDRTGESRGYTF. Together with reference TRBV29-1 and TRBJ1-2, the CDR3 gives the full variable domain: SAVISQKPSRDICQRGTSLTIQCQVDSQVTMMFWYRQQPGQSLTLIATANQGSEATYESGFVIDKFPISRPNLTFSTLTVSNMSPEDSSIYLCSVEDRTGESRGYTFGSGTRLTVV.

This chain's CDR3 is CSARPGIRQYF. The CDR3 DNA reads as TGCAGTGCTAGGCCCGGGATCCGGCAGTACTTC. This rearrangement joins TRBV20-1 to TRBJ2-7; a weak D match, TRBD2 (5 bases). Germline CDR1 is DFQATT and CDR2 is SNEGSKA (reference sequence). The ends were cut back, 3 bases at V and 9 bases at J, with 12 bases in the middle. This CDR3 has 11 residues.